This TCR beta chain originates from a study of PD-1 blockade in classical Hodgkin lymphoma. Study observations and caveats: Possibly reflecting disease activity or prior therapy, repertoire differences have causes that remain undefined. CD4+ TCR diversity, unlike CD8+, rose significantly by C4D1.

The CDR3 is 15 amino acids. The germline V gene has CDR1 PRHDT and CDR2 FYEKMQ (reference sequence). V lost 3 bases and J lost 3, with 14 bases in between. As to this clone: What it binds is not known. A far larger clone differs by one base, so this is likely a read error.

Produced via immunoSEQ multiplex PCR; TCRdb's table is partial and in-frame only. The profile shows roughly 13,000 clones, about 88% of them singletons. All patients experienced relapse after autologous stem cell transplantation, and brentuximab vedotin exposure was variable. Best responses included complete response and partial response; otherwise, the best response was progressive disease. Here the sequenced sample was peripheral blood mononuclear cells (PBMCs), taken at baseline. The gene calls are TRBV13 and TRBJ1-1; D is unresolved. The clonotype originates from a human donor with classical Hodgkin lymphoma. CDR3 sequence: CASSLLNQPDTEAFF. Here the CDR3 DNA reads TGTGCCAGCAGCTTGCTTAATCAGCCAGACACTGAAGCTTTCTTT.